This is a list of T cell receptor beta chains from one sample in a study of post-analysis software for immune sequencing data. TCRdb ran MiXCR on the PCR reads and lists one entry per CDR3 protein. The repertoire holds around 500,000 distinct CDR3 sequences, with 34% as singletons. The sample comprised blood. All receptors come from a girl aged 2-17 years with multiple sclerosis. The CDR3 runs from the conserved cysteine through the conserved F or W. The D gene is left open where the match is weak. The size entry is marked missing in some rows and otherwise reads once, few, many or a size class.

size: -
J: TRBJ2-3
D: -
V: TRBV29-1
DNA: TGCAGCGTTGATAGCGGTTCTGGACTCTCGGATACGCAGTATTTT
CDR3: CSVDSGSGLSDTQYF

size: few
J: TRBJ2-3
D: -
V: TRBV28
DNA: TGTGCCAGCATCCCCCGCCGCGGCGTTGGCACAGATACGCAGTATTTT
CDR3: CASIPRRGVGTDTQYF

size: few
J: TRBJ2-6
D: -
V: TRBV11-1
DNA: TGTGCCAGCAGCCCACAGACCCATTCTGGGGCCAACGTCCTGACTTTC
CDR3: CASSPQTHSGANVLTF

size: -
J: TRBJ2-7
D: TRBD2
V: TRBV5-1
DNA: TGCGCCAGCAGCTTAAGGCCGGGGGGGGCCTCCTACGAGCAGTACTTC
CDR3: CASSLRPGGASYEQYF

size: -
J: TRBJ2-5
D: TRBD2
V: TRBV12-3/TRBV12-4
DNA: TGTGCCAGCAGTGACCCAACTAGCGGGGGGCAGCAAGAGACCCAGTACTTC
CDR3: CASSDPTSGGQQETQYF

size: -
J: TRBJ2-3
D: -
V: TRBV20-1
DNA: TGCAGTGCTAGAGTGACAGTGGGACCGGATACGCAGTATTTT
CDR3: CSARVTVGPDTQYF

size: -
J: TRBJ2-5
D: -
V: TRBV7-2
DNA: TGTGCCAGCAGCTTAGCAAGTGGCTACAGGCAAGAGACCCAGTACTTC
CDR3: CASSLASGYRQETQYF

size: -
J: TRBJ2-1
D: TRBD2
V: TRBV20-1
DNA: TGCAGTGCTAGTGGTCGGGGGGGCCGGGGTGAGCAGTTCTTC
CDR3: CSASGRGGRGEQFF

size: -
J: TRBJ1-1
D: -
V: TRBV11-2
DNA: TGTGCCAGCAGCTTAGGGGGGATCCGACTGAACACTGAAGCTTTCTTT
CDR3: CASSLGGIRLNTEAFF

size: -
J: TRBJ2-5
D: -
V: TRBV15
DNA: TGTGCCACCAACCAGGGTGGGGAGGAGACCCAGTACTTC
CDR3: CATNQGGEETQYF

size: -
J: TRBJ1-4
D: -
V: TRBV5-1
DNA: TGCGCCAGCAGCTTGTTAAGGGGTTTACCTAATGAAAAACTGTTTTTT
CDR3: CASSLLRGLPNEKLFF

size: -
J: TRBJ2-7
D: -
V: TRBV20-1
DNA: TGCAGTGCTAGAGAGGACTCCTCCTCCTACGAGCAGTACTTC
CDR3: CSAREDSSSYEQYF

size: few
J: TRBJ2-1
D: TRBD1
V: TRBV18
DNA: TGTGCCAGCTCACCGCAAACAGGGGGCTCCTACAATGAGCAGTTCTTC
CDR3: CASSPQTGGSYNEQFF

size: -
J: TRBJ2-3
D: TRBD2
V: TRBV20-1
DNA: TGCAGTGGTGGCGGGGGGGGTGCAGATACGCAGTATTTT
CDR3: CSGGGGGADTQYF

size: few
J: TRBJ2-1
D: -
V: TRBV15
DNA: TGTGCCACCAGCGGTGTCAGGGGCTCCTACAATGAGCAGTTCTTC
CDR3: CATSGVRGSYNEQFF

size: -
J: TRBJ2-7
D: TRBD1
V: TRBV20-1
DNA: TGCAGTGCACACCGACAGGGCCCTTCCTGCGAGCAGTACTTC
CDR3: CSAHRQGPSCEQYF

size: -
J: TRBJ1-1
D: -
V: TRBV7-3
DNA: TGTGCCAGCAGCTTATTAGGGGCGACTGAAGCTTTCTTT
CDR3: CASSLLGATEAFF

size: few
J: TRBJ2-2
D: -
V: TRBV28
DNA: TGTGCCAGCAACCTGAGAGGGTACACCGGGGAGCTGTTTTTT
CDR3: CASNLRGYTGELFF

size: -
J: TRBJ1-3
D: -
V: TRBV6-5
DNA: TGTGCCAGCAGTCGGGGGGGAGGAAACACCATATATTTT
CDR3: CASSRGGGNTIYF

size: -
J: TRBJ2-7
D: -
V: TRBV5-1
DNA: TGCGCCAGCAGCTTGATCGCGGGGTCCGAGCAGTACTTC
CDR3: CASSLIAGSEQYF

size: -
J: TRBJ1-2
D: -
V: TRBV20-1
DNA: TGCAGTGCTCCGCTTAGCACTAACTATGGCTACACCTTC
CDR3: CSAPLSTNYGYTF

size: -
J: TRBJ2-1
D: -
V: TRBV20-1
DNA: TGCAGTGCTAGAGTCGCCCGGGAGTACTCCTACAATGGGCAGTTCTTC
CDR3: CSARVAREYSYNGQFF

size: -
J: TRBJ2-7
D: -
V: TRBV6-6
DNA: TGTGCCAGCAGTTACGGGAACCTCCTCCGGGACGGCTACGAGCAGTACTTC
CDR3: CASSYGNLLRDGYEQYF

size: -
J: TRBJ1-2
D: -
V: TRBV2
DNA: TGTGCCAGCCGTTTGACGAATGGGGAGTATGGCTACACCTTC
CDR3: CASRLTNGEYGYTF

size: -
J: TRBJ1-1
D: -
V: TRBV20-1
DNA: TGCAGTGCTTACCAACTCACTACGGACACTGAAGCTTTCTTT
CDR3: CSAYQLTTDTEAFF

size: few
J: TRBJ1-5
D: -
V: TRBV12-3/TRBV12-4
DNA: TGTGCCAGCAGTTTAAATATGGGCAATCAGCCCCAGCATTTT
CDR3: CASSLNMGNQPQHF

size: -
J: TRBJ1-2
D: TRBD1
V: TRBV25-1
DNA: TGTGCCAGCAGGAGGCAGGGGGGCCCATATGGCTACACCTTC
CDR3: CASRRQGGPYGYTF

size: -
J: TRBJ2-5
D: -
V: TRBV5-1
DNA: TGCGCCAGCAGCTTTTACGGACTTGAGGAAGAGACCCAGTACTTC
CDR3: CASSFYGLEEETQYF

size: -
J: TRBJ1-3
D: -
V: TRBV3-1
DNA: TGTGCCAGCAGCTCCGATAGCCGAAACACCATATATTTT
CDR3: CASSSDSRNTIYF